These T cell receptor beta chains were read from a single sample in a study of T cells in Graves' hyperthyroidism and ophthalmopathy. One entry per CDR3 protein results from TCRdb running MiXCR on the multiplex PCR reads. Here the sample spans 450,000 to 700,000 distinct CDR3 sequences, around 45% being singletons. The sequencing input was peripheral blood or thyroid tissue (not recorded which). The receptor source for this set is a woman younger than 30 with Graves' hyperthyroidism. CDR3s include the opening cysteine and the closing phenylalanine or tryptophan. D genes are given only for firm matches. A row's size may be missing; if present it is once, few, many or a size class.

cdr3_aa	cdr3_nt	j_call	clone_size	v_call	d_call
CASSHRDRDDQPQHF	TGCGCCAGCAGCCACCGGGACAGGGATGATCAGCCCCAGCATTTT	TRBJ1-5	once	TRBV5-1	TRBD1
CASSYEGAAFF	TGTGCCAGCAGTTACGAGGGGGCTGCTTTCTTT	TRBJ1-1	many	TRBV6-5	TRBD1
CASSRPGTGRETQYF	TGTGCCAGCAGCCGGCCTGGTACGGGGAGGGAGACCCAGTACTTC	TRBJ2-5	many	TRBV5-8	NA
CASSSVRRLAGVREQFF	TGTGCCAGCAGCTCGGTCCGGAGACTAGCGGGAGTAAGGGAGCAGTTCTTC	TRBJ2-1	NA	TRBV7-2	TRBD2
CASSATGDNSPLHF	TGTGCCAGCAGCGCGACAGGGGATAATTCACCCCTCCACTTT	TRBJ1-6	few	TRBV9	TRBD1
CSVEHPRPETQYF	TGCAGCGTTGAGCACCCCAGACCAGAGACCCAGTACTTC	TRBJ2-5	many	TRBV29-1	NA
CATSLWGTPGNYGYTF	TGTGCCACCAGTTTATGGGGGACCCCTGGTAACTATGGCTACACCTTC	TRBJ1-2	NA	TRBV24-1	NA
CSANDRGIDTEAFF	TGCAGTGCTAATGACAGGGGCATTGACACTGAAGCTTTCTTT	TRBJ1-1	NA	TRBV20-1	TRBD1
CASSLKQGHQPQHF	TGTGCCAGCAGCTTGAAGCAGGGCCATCAGCCCCAGCATTTT	TRBJ1-5	many	TRBV5-6	NA
CSANSGIGRREQYF	TGCAGTGCTAATAGCGGGATAGGGCGGCGCGAGCAGTACTTC	TRBJ2-7	many	TRBV20-1	TRBD2
CSVRAFQETQYF	TGCAGCGTCCGAGCATTCCAAGAGACCCAGTACTTC	TRBJ2-5	NA	TRBV29-1	NA
CASSAQSGLGDTQYF	TGTGCCAGCAGCGCCCAATCGGGACTAGGTGATACGCAGTATTTT	TRBJ2-3	NA	TRBV7-3	TRBD2
CASSLRTGTGHEQYF	TGTGCCAGCAGCTTAAGGACAGGAACGGGCCACGAGCAGTACTTC	TRBJ2-7	NA	TRBV3-1	TRBD1
CSAQRGEVLDEKLFF	TGCAGTGCTCAAAGGGGGGAAGTTCTGGATGAAAAACTGTTTTTT	TRBJ1-4	many	TRBV20-1	NA
CASSLEGQGRDEQYF	TGCGCCAGCAGCTTGGAGGGACAGGGGAGGGACGAGCAGTACTTC	TRBJ2-7	NA	TRBV5-1	TRBD1
CASSTGQGPHEQYF	TGTGCCAGCAGTACGGGGCAGGGGCCTCACGAGCAGTACTTC	TRBJ2-7	NA	TRBV7-9	NA
CASSPPGSGQPLHF	TGTGCCAGCTCACCCCCGGGATCCGGTCAACCCCTCCACTTT	TRBJ1-6	many	TRBV18	NA
CATSRAIGMSTEAFF	TGTGCCACCAGCAGGGCTATAGGGATGAGCACTGAAGCTTTCTTT	TRBJ1-1	NA	TRBV15	NA
CATQGDGYTF	TGTGCCACACAGGGGGACGGCTACACCTTC	TRBJ1-2	NA	TRBV10-3	TRBD1
CASSLGLRSRLYEQYF	TGTGCCAGCAGCTTAGGCCTTCGGTCCAGGCTCTACGAGCAGTACTTC	TRBJ2-7	many	TRBV13	NA
CASSISGRARYSNEQYF	TGTGCCAGCAGTATTAGCGGGAGGGCCCGTTACTCCAACGAGCAGTACTTC	TRBJ2-7	many	TRBV27	TRBD2
CAISPRQGGREDYGYTF	TGTGCCATCAGCCCGAGACAGGGGGGGCGCGAGGACTATGGCTACACCTTC	TRBJ1-2	NA	TRBV10-3	TRBD1
CASSHTTTGANVLTF	TGTGCCAGCAGCCACACCACGACTGGGGCCAACGTCCTGACTTTC	TRBJ2-6	many	TRBV3-1	NA
CSVSETGDGETQYF	TGCAGCGTCAGTGAGACAGGGGATGGGGAGACCCAGTACTTC	TRBJ2-5	NA	TRBV29-1	TRBD1
CASSPGTGPWGYTF	TGTGCCAGCAGTCCCGGGACAGGTCCGTGGGGCTACACCTTC	TRBJ1-2	many	TRBV6-5	TRBD1
CASSRRRARAQETQYF	TGTGCCAGCTCCCGCCGAAGGGCCAGGGCACAAGAGACCCAGTACTTC	TRBJ2-5	NA	TRBV11-2	NA
CASNERGGDEKLFF	TGTGCCAGCAACGAACGAGGGGGGGATGAAAAACTGTTTTTT	TRBJ1-4	many	TRBV7-9	NA
CASSLGAPQGGEAFF	TGTGCCAGCAGCTTAGGAGCGCCGCAGGGGGGTGAAGCTTTCTTT	TRBJ1-1	NA	TRBV2	TRBD1
CASSLEGRTYGYTF	TGCGCCAGCAGCTTGGAGGGCCGCACCTATGGCTACACCTTC	TRBJ1-2	many	TRBV5-1	NA
CASSPVGTDYEQYF	TGTGCCAGCAGCCCAGTGGGGACAGACTACGAGCAGTACTTC	TRBJ2-7	few	TRBV6-5	TRBD1
CAISDVGGSNSPLHF	TGTGCCATCAGTGACGTGGGGGGCTCTAATTCACCCCTCCACTTT	TRBJ1-6	NA	TRBV10-3	NA
CASTPTGRETQYF	TGTGCCAGTACTCCGACAGGGCGGGAGACCCAGTACTTC	TRBJ2-5	many	TRBV19	TRBD1
CATSSQTDRGAYEQYF	TGTGCCACCAGCAGCCAGACGGACAGGGGGGCGTACGAGCAGTACTTC	TRBJ2-7	NA	TRBV15	TRBD1
CASSSVMSNEKLFF	TGTGCCAGCAGTTCAGTGATGAGTAATGAAAAACTGTTTTTT	TRBJ1-4	many	TRBV12-3/TRBV12-4	NA
CASSLGAWEEETQYF	TGTGCCAGCAGTTTGGGGGCTTGGGAGGAGGAGACCCAGTACTTC	TRBJ2-5	many	TRBV12-3/TRBV12-4	NA